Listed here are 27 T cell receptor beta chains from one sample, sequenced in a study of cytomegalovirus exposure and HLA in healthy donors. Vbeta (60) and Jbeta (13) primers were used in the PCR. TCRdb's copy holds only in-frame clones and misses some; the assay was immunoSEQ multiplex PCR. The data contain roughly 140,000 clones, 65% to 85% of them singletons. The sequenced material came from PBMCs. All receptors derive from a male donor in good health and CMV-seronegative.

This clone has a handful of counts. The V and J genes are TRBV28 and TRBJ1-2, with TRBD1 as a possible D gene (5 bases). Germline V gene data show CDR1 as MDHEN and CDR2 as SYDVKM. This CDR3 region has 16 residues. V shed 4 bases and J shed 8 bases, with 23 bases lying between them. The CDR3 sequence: CASSSYRPGQRWGYTF. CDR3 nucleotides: TGTGCCAGCAGTTCGTATAGGCCAGGGCAGAGGTGGGGCTACACCTTC.

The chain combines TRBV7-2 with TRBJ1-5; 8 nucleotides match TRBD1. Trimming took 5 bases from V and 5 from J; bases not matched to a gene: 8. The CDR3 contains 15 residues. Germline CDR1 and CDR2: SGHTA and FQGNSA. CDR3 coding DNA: TGTGCCAGCAGCGGAAACGCAGGGGGCGATCAGCCCCAGCATTTT. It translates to CASSGNAGGDQPQHF.

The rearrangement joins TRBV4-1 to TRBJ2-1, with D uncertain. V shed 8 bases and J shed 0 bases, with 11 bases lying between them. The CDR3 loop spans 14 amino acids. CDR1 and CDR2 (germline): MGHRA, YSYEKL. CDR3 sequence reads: CASAVYLSYNEQFF. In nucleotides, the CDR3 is TGCGCCAGCGCGGTATACCTCTCCTACAATGAGCAGTTCTTC.

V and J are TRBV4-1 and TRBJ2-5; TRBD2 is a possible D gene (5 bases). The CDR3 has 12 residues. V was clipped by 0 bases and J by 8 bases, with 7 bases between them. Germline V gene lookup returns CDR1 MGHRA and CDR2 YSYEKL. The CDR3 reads CASSQDRDTQYF. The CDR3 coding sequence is TGCGCCAGCAGCCAAGACCGGGATACCCAGTACTTC.

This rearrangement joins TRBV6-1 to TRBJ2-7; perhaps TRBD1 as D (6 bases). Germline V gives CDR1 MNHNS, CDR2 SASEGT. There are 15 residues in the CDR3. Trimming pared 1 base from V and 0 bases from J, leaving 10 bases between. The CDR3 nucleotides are TGTGCCAGCAGTGAAGGGCCAGGGGTCTCCTACGAGCAGTACTTC. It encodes CASSEGPGVSYEQYF.

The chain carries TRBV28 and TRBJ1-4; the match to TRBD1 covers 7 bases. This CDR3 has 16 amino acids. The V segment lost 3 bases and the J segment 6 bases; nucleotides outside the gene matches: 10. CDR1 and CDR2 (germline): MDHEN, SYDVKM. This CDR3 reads CASSLNRGFGYEKLFF. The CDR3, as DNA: TGTGCCAGCAGTTTGAACAGGGGCTTTGGATATGAAAAACTGTTTTTT.

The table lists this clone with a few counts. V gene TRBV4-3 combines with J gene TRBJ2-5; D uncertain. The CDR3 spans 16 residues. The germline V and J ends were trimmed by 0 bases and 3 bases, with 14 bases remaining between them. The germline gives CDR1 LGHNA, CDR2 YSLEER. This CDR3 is CASSQEIVPAEETQYF. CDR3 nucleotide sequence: TGCGCCAGCAGCCAAGAAATCGTCCCGGCGGAAGAGACCCAGTACTTC.

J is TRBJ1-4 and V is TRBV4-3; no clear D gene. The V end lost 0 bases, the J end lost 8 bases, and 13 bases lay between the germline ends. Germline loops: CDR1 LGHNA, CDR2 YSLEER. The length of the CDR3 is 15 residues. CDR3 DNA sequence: TGCGCCAGCAGCCAAGATCCGACCCGGGAAGAAAAACTGTTTTTT. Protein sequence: CASSQDPTREEKLFF.

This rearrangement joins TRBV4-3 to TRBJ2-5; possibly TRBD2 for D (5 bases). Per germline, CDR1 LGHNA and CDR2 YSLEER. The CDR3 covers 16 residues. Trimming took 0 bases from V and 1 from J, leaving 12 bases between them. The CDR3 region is CASSQDLWRFQETQYF. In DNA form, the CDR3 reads TGCGCCAGCAGCCAAGATCTGTGGAGGTTCCAAGAGACCCAGTACTTC.

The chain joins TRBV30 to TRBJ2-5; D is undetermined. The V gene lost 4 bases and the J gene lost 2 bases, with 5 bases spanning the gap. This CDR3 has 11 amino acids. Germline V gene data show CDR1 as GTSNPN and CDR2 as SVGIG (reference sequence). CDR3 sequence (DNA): TGTGCCTGGATACTACAAGAGACCCAGTACTTC. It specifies CAWILQETQYF.

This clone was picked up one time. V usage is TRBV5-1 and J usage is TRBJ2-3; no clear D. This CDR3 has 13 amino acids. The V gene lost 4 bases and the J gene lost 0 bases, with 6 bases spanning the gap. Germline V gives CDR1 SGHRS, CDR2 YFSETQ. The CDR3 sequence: CASSIESTDTQYF. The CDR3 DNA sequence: TGCGCCAGCAGCATAGAAAGCACAGATACGCAGTATTTT. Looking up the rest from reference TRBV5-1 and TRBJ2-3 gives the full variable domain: KAGVTQTPRYLIKTRGQQVTLSCSPISGHRSVSWYQQTPGQGLQFLFEYFSETQRNKGNFPGRFSGRQFSNSRSEMNVSTLELGDSALYLCASSIESTDTQYFGPGTRLTVL.

The CDR3 sequence: CASSIYYYGYTF. In nucleotides, the CDR3 is TGTGCCAGCAGTATTTACTACTATGGCTACACCTTC. The rearrangement joins TRBV25-1 to TRBJ1-2; D is unresolved. Trimming removed 5 bases at V and 3 bases at J, with 7 bases between. Germline values: CDR1 MGHDK, CDR2 SYGVNS. The CDR3 runs 12 residues.

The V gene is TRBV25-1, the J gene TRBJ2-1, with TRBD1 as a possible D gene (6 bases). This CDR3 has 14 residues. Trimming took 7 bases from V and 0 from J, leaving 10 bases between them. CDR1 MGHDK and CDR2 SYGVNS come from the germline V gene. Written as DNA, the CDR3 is TGTGCCAGCACCTTGGACAGCTCCTACAATGAGCAGTTCTTC. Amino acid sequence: CASTLDSSYNEQFF.

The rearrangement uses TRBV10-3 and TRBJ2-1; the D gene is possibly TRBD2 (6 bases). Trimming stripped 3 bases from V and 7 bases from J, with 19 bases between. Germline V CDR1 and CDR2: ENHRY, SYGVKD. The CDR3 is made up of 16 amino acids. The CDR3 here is CAISDSGTLGGNEQFF. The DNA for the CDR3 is TGTGCCATCAGTGATTCCGGGACCCTGGGGGGAAATGAGCAGTTCTTC.

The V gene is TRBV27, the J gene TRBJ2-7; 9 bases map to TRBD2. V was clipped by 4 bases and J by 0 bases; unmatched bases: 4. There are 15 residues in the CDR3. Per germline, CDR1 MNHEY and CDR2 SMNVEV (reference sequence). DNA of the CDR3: TGTGCCAGCAGTTCGGGACTAGCCTTCTCCTACGAGCAGTACTTC. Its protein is CASSSGLAFSYEQYF.

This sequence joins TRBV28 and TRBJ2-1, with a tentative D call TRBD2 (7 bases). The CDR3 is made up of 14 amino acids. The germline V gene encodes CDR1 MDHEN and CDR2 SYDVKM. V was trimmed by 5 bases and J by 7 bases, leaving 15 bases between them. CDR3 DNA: TGTGCCAGCAGTACGGCGGGGGCGGGGAATGAGCAGTTCTTC. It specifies CASSTAGAGNEQFF.

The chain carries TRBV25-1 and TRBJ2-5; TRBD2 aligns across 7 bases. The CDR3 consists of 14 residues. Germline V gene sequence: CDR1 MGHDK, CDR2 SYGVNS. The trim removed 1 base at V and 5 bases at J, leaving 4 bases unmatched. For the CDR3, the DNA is TGTGCCAGCAGTGAATGGGAGGGATCGGAGACCCAGTACTTC. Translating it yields CASSEWEGSETQYF. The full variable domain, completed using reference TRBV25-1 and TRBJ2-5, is EADIYQTPRYLVIGTGKKITLECSQTMGHDKMYWYQQDPGMELHLIHYSYGVNSTEKGDLSSESTVSRIRTEHFPLTLESARPSHTSQYLCASSEWEGSETQYFGPGTRLLVL.

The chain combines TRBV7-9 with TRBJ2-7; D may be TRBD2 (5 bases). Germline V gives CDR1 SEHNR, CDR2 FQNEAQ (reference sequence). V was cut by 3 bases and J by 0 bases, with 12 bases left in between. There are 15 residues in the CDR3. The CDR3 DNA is TGTGCCAGCAGCTTCAGCGGTCTGGCCTCCTACGAGCAGTACTTC. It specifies CASSFSGLASYEQYF.

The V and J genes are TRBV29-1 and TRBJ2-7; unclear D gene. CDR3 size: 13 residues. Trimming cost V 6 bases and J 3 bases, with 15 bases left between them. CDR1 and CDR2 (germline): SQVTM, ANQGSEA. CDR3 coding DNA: TGCAGCGTAGGTTGGCGGCTTAGCTACGAGCAGTACTTC. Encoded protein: CSVGWRLSYEQYF.

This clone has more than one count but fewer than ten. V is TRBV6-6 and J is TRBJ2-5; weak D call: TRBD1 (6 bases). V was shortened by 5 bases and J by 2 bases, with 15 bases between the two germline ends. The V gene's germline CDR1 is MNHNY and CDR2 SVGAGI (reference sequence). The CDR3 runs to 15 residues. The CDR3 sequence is CASSKGQYIQETQYF. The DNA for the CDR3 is TGTGCCAGCAGTAAAGGACAGTACATTCAAGAGACCCAGTACTTC.

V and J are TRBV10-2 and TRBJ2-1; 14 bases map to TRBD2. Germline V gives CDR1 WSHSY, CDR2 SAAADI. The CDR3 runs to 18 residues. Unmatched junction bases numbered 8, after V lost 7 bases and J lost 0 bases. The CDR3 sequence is CASIPGLAGASSYNEQFF. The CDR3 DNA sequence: TGCGCCAGCATCCCGGGACTAGCGGGGGCGAGCTCCTACAATGAGCAGTTCTTC.

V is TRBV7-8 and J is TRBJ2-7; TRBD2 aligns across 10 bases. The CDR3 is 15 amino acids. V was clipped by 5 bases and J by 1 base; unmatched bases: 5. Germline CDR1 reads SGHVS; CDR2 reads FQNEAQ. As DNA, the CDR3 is TGTGCCAGCAGCCCCCGGACTAGCGGTTCCTACGAGCAGTACTTC. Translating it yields CASSPRTSGSYEQYF.

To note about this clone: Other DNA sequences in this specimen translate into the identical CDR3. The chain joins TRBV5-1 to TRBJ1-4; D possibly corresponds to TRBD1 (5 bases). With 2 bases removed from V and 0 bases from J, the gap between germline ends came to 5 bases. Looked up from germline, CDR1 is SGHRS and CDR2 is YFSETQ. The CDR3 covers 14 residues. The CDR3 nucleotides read TGCGCCAGCAGCTTAGGGGCAACTAATGAAAAACTGTTTTTT. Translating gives CASSLGATNEKLFF.

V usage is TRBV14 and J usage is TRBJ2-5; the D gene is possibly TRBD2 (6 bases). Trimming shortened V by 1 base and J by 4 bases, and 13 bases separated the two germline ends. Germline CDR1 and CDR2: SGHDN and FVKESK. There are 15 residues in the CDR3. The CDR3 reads CASSQVAGGRETQYF. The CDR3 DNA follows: TGTGCCAGCAGCCAAGTGGCCGGGGGACGAGAGACCCAGTACTTC. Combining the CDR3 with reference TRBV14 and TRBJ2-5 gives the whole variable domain EAGVTQFPSHSVIEKGQTVTLRCDPISGHDNLYWYRRVMGKEIKFLLHFVKESKQDESGMPNNRFLAERTGGTYSTLKVQPAELEDSGVYFCASSQVAGGRETQYFGPGTRLLVL.

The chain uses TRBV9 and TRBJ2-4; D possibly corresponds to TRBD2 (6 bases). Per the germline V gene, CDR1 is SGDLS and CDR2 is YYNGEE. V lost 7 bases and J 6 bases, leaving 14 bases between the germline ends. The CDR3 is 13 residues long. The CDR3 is CASGGVGGNIQYF. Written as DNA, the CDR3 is TGTGCCAGCGGAGGGGTTGGGGGAAACATTCAGTACTTC.

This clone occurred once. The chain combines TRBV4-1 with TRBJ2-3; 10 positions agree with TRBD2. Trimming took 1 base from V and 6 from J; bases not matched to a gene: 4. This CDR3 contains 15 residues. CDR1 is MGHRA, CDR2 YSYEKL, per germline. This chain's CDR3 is CASSQAGTSVDTQYF. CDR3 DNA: TGCGCCAGCAGCCAAGCCGGGACTAGCGTCGATACGCAGTATTTT.

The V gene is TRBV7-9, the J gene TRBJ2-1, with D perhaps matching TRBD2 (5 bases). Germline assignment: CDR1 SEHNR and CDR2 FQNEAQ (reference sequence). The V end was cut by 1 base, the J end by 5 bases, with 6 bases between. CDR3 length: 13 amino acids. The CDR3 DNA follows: TGTGCCAGCAGCTTAGGGGAGAACAATGAGCAGTTCTTC. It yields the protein CASSLGENNEQFF.